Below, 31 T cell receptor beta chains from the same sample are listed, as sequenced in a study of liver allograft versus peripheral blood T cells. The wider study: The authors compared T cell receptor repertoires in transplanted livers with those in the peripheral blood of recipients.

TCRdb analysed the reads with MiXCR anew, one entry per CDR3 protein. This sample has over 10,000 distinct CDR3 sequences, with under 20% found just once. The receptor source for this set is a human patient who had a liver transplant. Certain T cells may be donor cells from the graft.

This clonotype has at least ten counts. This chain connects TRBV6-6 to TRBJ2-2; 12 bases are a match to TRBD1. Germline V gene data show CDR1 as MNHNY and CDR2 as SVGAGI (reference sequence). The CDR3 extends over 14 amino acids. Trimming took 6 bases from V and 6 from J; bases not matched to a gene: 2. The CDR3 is CASSGTGGSGELFF. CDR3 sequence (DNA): TGTGCCAGCAGCGGGACAGGGGGCTCCGGGGAGCTGTTTTTT.

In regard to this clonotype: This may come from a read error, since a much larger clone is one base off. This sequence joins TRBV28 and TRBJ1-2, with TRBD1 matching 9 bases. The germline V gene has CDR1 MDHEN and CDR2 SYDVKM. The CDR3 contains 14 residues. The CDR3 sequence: CAGRPSGTGYGYTF. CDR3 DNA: TGTGCCGGCAGACCCTCCGGGACAGGGTATGGCTACACCTTC.

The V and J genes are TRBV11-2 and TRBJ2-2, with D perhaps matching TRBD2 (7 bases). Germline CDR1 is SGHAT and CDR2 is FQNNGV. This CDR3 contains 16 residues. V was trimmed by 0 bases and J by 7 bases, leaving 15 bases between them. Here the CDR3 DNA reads TGTGCCAGCAGCTTAGAAGCTAGAGGGGGGGTCGGGGAGCTGTTTTTT. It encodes CASSLEARGGVGELFF.

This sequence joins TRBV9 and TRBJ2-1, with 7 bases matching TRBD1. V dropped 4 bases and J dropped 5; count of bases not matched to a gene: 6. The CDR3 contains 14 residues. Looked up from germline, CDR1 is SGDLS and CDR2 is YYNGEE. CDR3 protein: CASSYWDSNNEQFF. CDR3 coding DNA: TGTGCCAGCAGCTACTGGGACAGCAACAATGAGCAGTTCTTC.

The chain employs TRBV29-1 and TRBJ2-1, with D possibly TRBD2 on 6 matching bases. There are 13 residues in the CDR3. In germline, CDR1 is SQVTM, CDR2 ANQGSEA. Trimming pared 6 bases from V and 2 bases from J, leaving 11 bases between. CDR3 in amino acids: CSVISGAYNEQFF. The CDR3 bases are TGCAGCGTAATTAGCGGAGCCTACAATGAGCAGTTCTTC.

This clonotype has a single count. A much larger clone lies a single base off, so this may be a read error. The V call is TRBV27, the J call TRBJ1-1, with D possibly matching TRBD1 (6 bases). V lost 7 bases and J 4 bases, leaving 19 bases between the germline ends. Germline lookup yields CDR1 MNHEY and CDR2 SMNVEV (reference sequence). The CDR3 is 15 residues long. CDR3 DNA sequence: TGTGCCAGCATTGATCCACAGGGCGGACGCACTGAAGCTTTCTTT. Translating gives CASIDPQGGRTEAFF.

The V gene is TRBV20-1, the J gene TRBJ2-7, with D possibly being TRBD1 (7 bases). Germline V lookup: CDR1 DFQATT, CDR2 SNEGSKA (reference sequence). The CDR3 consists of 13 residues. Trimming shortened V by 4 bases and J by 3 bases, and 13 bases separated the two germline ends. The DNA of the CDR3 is TGCAGTGCTATTAGGAGGGGGCTCTACGAGCAGTACTTC. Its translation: CSAIRRGLYEQYF.

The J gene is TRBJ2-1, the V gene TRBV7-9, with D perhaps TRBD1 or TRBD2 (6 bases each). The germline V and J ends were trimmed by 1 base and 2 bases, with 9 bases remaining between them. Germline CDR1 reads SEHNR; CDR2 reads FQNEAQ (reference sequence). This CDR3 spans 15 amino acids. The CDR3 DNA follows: TGTGCCAGCAGCTTAGACGGGGGCGCCTACAATGAGCAGTTCTTC. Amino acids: CASSLDGGAYNEQFF.

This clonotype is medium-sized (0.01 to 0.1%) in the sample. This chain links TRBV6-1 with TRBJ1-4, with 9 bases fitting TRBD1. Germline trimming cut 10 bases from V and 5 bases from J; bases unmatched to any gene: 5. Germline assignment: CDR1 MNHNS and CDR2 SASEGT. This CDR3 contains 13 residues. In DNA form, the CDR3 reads TGTGCCACCGGGACAGGGCCGAATGAAAAACTGTTTTTT. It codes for CATGTGPNEKLFF.

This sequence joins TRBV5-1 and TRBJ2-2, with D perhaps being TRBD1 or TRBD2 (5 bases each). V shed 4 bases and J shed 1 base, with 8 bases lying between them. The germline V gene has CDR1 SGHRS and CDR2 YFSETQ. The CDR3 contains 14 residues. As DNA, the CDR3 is TGCGCCAGCAGCACGGGACGGAACACCGGGGAGCTGTTTTTT. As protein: CASSTGRNTGELFF.

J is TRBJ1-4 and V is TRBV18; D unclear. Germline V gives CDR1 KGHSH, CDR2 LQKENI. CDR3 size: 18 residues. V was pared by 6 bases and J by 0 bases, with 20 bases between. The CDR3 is CASSLRARLITTNEKLFF. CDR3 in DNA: TGTGCCAGCTCCCTAAGGGCCAGATTAATAACAACTAATGAAAAACTGTTTTTT.

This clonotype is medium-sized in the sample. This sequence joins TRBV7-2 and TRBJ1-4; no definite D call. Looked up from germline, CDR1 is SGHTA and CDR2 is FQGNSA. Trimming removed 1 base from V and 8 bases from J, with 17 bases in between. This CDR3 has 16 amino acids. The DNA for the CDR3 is TGTGCCAGCAGCTTAGTCTTTAGCGTCCTCCGCGAAAAACTGTTTTTT. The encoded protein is CASSLVFSVLREKLFF.

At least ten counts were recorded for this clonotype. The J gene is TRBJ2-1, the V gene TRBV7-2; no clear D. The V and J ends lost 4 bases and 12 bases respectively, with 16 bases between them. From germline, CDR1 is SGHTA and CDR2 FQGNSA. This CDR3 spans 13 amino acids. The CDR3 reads CASSSPMGSGQFF. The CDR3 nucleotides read TGTGCCAGCAGCTCCCCGATGGGTAGTGGGCAGTTCTTC.

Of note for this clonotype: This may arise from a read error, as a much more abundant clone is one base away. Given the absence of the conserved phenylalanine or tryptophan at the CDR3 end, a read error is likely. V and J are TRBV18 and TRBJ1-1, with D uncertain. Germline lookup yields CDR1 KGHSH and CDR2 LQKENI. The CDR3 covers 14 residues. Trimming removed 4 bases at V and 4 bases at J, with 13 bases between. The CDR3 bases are TGTGCCAGCTCACTTAAGGGCGGCGGCACTGAAGCTTTCTCT. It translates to CASSLKGGGTEAFS.

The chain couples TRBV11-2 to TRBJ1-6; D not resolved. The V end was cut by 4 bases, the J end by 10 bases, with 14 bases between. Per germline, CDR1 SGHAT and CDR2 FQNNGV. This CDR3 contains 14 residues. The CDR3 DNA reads TGTGCCAGCAGCTCCACCTTGACGCGGTCACCCCTCCACTTT. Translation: CASSSTLTRSPLHF.

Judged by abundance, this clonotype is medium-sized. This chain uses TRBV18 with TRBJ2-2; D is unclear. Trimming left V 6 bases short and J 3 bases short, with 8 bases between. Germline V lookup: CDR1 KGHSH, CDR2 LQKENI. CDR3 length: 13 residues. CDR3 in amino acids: CASSRVDTGELFF. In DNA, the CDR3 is TGTGCCAGCTCTCGGGTCGACACCGGGGAGCTGTTTTTT.

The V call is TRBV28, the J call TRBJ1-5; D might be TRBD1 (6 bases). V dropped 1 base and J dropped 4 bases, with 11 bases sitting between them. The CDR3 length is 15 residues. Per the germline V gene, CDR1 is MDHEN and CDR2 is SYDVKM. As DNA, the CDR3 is TGTGCCAGCAGTTTATCAGGAGGGGGTAATCAGCCCCAGCATTTT. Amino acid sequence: CASSLSGGGNQPQHF.

Written as DNA, the CDR3 is TGTGCCAGCAGTGCCTTGGGGACCACTGAAGCTTTCTTT. This encodes CASSALGTTEAFF. The chain recombines TRBV12-3 or TRBV12-4 with TRBJ1-1, with D tentatively TRBD1 (5 bases). This CDR3 region has 13 residues. Trimming shortened V by 5 bases and J by 4 bases, and 11 bases separated the two germline ends.

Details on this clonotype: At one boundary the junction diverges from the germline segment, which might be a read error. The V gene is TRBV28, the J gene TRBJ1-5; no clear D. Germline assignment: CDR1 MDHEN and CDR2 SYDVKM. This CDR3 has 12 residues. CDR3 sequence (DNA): TGTGCCAGCAGTTTTTCCGGGCAGCTCCAGCATTTT. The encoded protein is CASSFSGQLQHF.

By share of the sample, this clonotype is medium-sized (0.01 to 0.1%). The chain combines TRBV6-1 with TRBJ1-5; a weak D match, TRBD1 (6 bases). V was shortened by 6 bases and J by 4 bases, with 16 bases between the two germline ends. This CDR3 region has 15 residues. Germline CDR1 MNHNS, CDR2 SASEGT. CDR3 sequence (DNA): TGTGCCAGCAGGGGACAAGTTATAGCAAATCAGCCCCAGCATTTT. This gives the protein CASRGQVIANQPQHF.

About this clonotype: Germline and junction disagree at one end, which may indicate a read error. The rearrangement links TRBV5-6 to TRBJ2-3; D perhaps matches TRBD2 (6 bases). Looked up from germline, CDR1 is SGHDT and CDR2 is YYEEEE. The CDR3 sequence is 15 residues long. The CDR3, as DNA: TGTGCCAGCAGCTTCCTAGCGACGTTCACAGGTACGCAGTATTTT. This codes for CASSFLATFTGTQYF.

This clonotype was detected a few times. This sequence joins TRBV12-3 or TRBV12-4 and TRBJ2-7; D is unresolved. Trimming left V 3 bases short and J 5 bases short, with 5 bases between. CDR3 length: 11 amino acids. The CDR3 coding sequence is TGTGCCAGCAGTTTCCTCAACGAGCAGTACTTC. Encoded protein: CASSFLNEQYF.

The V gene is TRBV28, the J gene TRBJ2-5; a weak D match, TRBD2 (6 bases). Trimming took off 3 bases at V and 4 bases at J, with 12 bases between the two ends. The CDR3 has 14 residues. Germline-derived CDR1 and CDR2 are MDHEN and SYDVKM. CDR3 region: CASSFVRGGETQYF. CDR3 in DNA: TGTGCCAGCAGTTTTGTCCGGGGAGGAGAGACCCAGTACTTC. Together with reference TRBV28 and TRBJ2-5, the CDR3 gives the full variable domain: DVKVTQSSRYLVKRTGEKVFLECVQDMDHENMFWYRQDPGLGLRLIYFSYDVKMKEKGDIPEGYSVSREKKERFSLILESASTNQTSMYLCASSFVRGGETQYFGPGTRLLVL.

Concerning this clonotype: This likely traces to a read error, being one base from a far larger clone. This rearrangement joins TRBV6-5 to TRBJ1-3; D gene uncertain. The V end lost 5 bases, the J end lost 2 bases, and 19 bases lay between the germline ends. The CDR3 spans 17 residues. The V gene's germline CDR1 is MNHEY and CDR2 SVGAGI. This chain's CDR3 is CASSESGLPLAGNTIYF. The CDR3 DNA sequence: TGTGCCAGCAGTGAGTCAGGACTACCTCTAGCTGGAAACACCATATATTTT.

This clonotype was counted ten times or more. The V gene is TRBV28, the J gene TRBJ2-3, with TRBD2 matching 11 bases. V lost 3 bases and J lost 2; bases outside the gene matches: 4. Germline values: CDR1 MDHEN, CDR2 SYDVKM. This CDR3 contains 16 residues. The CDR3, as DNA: TGTGCCAGCAGTTTGGGGACTAGCGGATACACAGATACGCAGTATTTT. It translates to CASSLGTSGYTDTQYF.

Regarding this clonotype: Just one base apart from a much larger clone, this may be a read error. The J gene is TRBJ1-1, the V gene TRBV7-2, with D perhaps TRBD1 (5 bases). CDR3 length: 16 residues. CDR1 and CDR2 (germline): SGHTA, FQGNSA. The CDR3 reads CSSSSRIGGENTEAFF. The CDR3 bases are TGTTCCAGCAGTTCTAGGATTGGGGGAGAGAACACTGAAGCTTTCTTT.

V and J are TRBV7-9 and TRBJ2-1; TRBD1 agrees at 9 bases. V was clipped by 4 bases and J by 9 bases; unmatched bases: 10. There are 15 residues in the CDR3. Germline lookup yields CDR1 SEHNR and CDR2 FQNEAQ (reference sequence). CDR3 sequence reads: CASSSIRDRVFEQFF. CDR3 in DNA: TGTGCCAGCAGCTCCATCCGGGACAGGGTATTTGAGCAGTTCTTC.

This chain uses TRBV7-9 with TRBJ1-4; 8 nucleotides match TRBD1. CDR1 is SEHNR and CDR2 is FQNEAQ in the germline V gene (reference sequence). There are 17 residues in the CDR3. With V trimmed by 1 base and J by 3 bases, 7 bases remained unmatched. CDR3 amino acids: CASSLGQGATANEKLFF. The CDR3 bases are TGTGCCAGCAGCTTAGGGCAGGGGGCGACGGCTAATGAAAAACTGTTTTTT.

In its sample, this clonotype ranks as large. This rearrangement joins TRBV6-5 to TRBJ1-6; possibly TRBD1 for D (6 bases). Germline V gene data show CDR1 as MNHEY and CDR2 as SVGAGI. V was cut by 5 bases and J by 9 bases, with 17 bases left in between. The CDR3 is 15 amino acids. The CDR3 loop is CASSEVGGGGSPLHF. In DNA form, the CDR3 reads TGTGCCAGCAGTGAAGTGGGAGGGGGAGGTTCACCCCTCCACTTT.

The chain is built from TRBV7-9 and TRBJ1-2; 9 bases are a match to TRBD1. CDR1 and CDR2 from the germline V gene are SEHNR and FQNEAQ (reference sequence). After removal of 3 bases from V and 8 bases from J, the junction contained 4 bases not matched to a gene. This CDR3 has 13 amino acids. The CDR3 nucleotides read TGTGCCAGCAGCTTGTACAGGGGGCTCGGCTACACCTTC. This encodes CASSLYRGLGYTF.

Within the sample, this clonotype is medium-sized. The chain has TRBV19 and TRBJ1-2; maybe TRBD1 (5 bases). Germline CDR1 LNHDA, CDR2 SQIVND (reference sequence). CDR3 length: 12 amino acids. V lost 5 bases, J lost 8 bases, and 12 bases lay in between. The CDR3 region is CASSLSREGYTF. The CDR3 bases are TGTGCCAGTAGTTTAAGCAGGGAAGGCTACACCTTC.